This TCR beta chain originates from a study of shared clonotypes between healthy human individuals. This clone was seen a single time. What it binds is unknown. In the original analysis: Without quality scores, immunoSEQ junctional reads could not be filtered like full-length reads. Profiling relied on immunoSEQ multiplex PCR, and the TCRdb table lists in-frame clones only, not all of them. That table supplies the V and J calls and clone size; D and trimming were determined from the DNA. This table has a few hundred thousand clones, around 87% appearing once. Overall study findings and caveats: Relative to memory subsets, naive subsets generally showed larger estimated richness.

Germline V gives CDR1 SGHNT, CDR2 YENEEA. The V gene end was trimmed by 10 bases and the J gene end by 1 base; junction bases not matched to a gene: 16. CDR3 size: 19 residues. Sequencing was done on a sample of memory CD8+ T cells sorted from blood. Stated subset: CD45RO+ cells pooled with CCR7-negative TemRA cells. This receptor was obtained from a man aged 18 to 35 in good health. J is TRBJ1-6 and V is TRBV11-3, with 10 bases that match TRBD1. This CDR3 is CATSPSGTGEQSYNSPLHF. DNA of the CDR3: TGTGCCACCTCCCCCTCCGGGACAGGGGAGCAGTCCTATAATTCACCCCTCCACTTT.